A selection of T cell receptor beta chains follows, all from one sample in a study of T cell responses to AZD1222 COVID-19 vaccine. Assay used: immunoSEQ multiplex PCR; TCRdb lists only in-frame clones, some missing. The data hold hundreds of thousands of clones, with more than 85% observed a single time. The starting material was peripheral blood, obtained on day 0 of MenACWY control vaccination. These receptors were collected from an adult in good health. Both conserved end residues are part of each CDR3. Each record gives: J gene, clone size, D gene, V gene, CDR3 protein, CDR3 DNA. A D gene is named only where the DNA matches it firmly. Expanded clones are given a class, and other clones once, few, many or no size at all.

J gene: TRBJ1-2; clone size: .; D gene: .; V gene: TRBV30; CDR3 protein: CAWSVKGRLRNYGYTF; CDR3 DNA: TGTGCCTGGAGTGTAAAGGGACGACTCAGGAACTATGGCTACACCTTC
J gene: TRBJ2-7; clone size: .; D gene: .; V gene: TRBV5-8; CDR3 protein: CASSWGRPYEQYF; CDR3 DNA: TGTGCCAGCAGCTGGGGGCGCCCCTACGAGCAGTACTTC
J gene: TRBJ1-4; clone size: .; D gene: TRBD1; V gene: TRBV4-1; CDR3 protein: CASSQGGTGNPVREKLFF; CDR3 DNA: TGCGCCAGCAGCCAAGGGGGGACAGGGAATCCTGTTAGAGAAAAACTGTTTTTT
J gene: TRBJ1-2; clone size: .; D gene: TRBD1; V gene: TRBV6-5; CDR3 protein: CASRRDRSYGYTF; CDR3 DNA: TGTGCCAGCCGTCGGGACAGGAGTTATGGCTACACCTTC
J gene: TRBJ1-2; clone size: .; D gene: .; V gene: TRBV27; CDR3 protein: CASSLSALGYGYTF; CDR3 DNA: TGTGCCAGCAGTTTATCGGCCCTAGGGTATGGCTACACCTTC
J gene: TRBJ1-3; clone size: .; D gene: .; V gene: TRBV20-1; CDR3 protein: CSARWRDTIYF; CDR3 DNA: TGCAGTGCTAGGTGGCGGGACACCATATATTTT
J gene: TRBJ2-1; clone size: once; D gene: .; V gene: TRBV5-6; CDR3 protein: CASSPSASVTGLYNEQFF; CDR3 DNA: TGTGCCAGCAGCCCGTCCGCTAGCGTCACAGGACTATACAATGAGCAGTTCTTC
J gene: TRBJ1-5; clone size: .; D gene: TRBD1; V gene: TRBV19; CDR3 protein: CASSPRQGEPDNQPQHF; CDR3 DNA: TGTGCCAGTAGTCCCCGACAGGGGGAGCCGGACAATCAGCCCCAGCATTTT
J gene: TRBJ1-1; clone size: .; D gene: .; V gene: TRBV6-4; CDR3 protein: CASRHGSLNTEAFF; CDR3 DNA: TGTGCCAGCAGACATGGTAGTTTGAACACTGAAGCTTTCTTT
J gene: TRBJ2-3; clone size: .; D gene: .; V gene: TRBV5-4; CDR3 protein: CASSLPGGQGADTQYF; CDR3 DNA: TGTGCCAGCAGCTTGCCGGGGGGGCAGGGGGCAGATACGCAGTATTTT
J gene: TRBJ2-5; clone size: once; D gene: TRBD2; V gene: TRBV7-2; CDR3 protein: CASSLVGGGGGETQYF; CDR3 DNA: TGTGCCAGCAGCTTAGTCGGCGGGGGAGGAGGGGAGACCCAGTACTTC
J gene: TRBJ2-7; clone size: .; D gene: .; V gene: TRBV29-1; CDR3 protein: CSVRGSSYEQYF; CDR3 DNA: TGCAGCGTGAGGGGTAGCTCCTACGAGCAGTACTTC
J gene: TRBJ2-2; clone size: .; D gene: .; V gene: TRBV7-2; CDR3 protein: CASSLRFQDTGELFF; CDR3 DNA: TGTGCCAGCAGCTTACGATTTCAGGACACCGGGGAGCTGTTTTTT
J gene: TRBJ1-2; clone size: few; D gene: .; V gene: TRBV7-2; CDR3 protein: CASSLGVGIYGYTF; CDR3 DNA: TGTGCCAGCAGCTTAGGCGTAGGGATCTATGGCTACACCTTC
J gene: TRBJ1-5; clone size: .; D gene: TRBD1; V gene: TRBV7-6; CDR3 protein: CASSLGQGRNQPQHF; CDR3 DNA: TGTGCCAGCAGCTTGGGACAGGGCCGGAATCAGCCCCAGCATTTT
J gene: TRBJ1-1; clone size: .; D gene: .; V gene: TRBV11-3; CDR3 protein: CASSLNVGTEAFF; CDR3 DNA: TGTGCCAGCAGCTTAAATGTGGGGACTGAAGCTTTCTTT
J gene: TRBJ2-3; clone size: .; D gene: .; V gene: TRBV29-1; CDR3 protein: CSVRTADTQYF; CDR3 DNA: TGCAGCGTTAGGACAGCGGATACGCAGTATTTT
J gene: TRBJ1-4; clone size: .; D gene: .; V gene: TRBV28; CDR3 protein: CASSPLGEKLFF; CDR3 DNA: TGTGCCAGCAGTCCCCTGGGGGAAAAACTGTTTTTT
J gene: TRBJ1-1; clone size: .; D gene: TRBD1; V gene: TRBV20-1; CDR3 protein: CSADRDTEAFF; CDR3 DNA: TGCAGTGCGGACAGGGACACTGAAGCTTTCTTT
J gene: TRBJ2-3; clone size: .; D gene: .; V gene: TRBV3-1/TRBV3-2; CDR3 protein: CASSQVSIRGTTDTQYF; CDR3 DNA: TGTGCCAGCAGCCAAGTTTCAATCAGGGGAACCACAGATACGCAGTATTTT
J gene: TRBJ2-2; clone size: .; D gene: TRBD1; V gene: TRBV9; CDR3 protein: CASSTGDIGELFF; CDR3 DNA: TGTGCCAGCAGCACAGGGGACATCGGGGAGCTGTTTTTT
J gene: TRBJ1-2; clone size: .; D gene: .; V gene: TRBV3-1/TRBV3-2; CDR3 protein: CASSAWAWNGYTF; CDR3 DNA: TGTGCCAGCAGCGCATGGGCCTGGAATGGCTACACCTTC
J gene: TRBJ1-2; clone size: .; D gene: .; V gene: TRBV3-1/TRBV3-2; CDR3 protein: CASSQGEVYGYTF; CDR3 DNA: TGTGCCAGCAGCCAGGGGGAGGTGTATGGCTACACCTTC
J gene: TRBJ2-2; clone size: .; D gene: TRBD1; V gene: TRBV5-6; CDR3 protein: CASSSDRGVYTGELFF; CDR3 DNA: TGTGCCAGCAGCTCCGACAGGGGAGTGTATACCGGGGAGCTGTTTTTT
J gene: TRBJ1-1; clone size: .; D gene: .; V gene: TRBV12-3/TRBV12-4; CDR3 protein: CASSLASGSEAFF; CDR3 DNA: TGTGCCAGCAGTTTAGCCTCAGGGTCTGAAGCTTTCTTT
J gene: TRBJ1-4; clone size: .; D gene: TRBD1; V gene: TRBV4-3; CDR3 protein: CASSRGAGQFNEKLFF; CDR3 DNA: TGCGCCAGCAGCCGAGGGGCGGGACAGTTTAATGAAAAACTGTTTTTT
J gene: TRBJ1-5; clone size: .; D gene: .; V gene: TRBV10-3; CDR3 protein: CAISGDKPSSNQPQHF; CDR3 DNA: TGTGCCATCAGTGGGGACAAGCCGAGTAGCAATCAGCCCCAGCATTTT
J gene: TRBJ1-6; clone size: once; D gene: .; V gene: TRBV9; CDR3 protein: CASSVRGNSSPLHF; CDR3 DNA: TGTGCCAGCAGCGTACGAGGGAATAGCTCACCCCTCCACTTT